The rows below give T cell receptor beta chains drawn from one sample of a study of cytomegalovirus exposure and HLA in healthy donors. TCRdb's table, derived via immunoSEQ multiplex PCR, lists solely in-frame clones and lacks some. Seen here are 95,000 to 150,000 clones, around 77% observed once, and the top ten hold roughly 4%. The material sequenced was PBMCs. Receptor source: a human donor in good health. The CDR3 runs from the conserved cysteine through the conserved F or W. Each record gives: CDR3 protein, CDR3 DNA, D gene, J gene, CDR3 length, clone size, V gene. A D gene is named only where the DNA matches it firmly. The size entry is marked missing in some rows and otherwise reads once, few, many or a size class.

CASSTPGTGEYGYTF | TGTGCCAGCAGCACCCCCGGGACAGGGGAATATGGCTACACCTTC | TRBD1 | TRBJ1-2 | 15 | - | TRBV5-6
CASSFSDWGSSGANVLTF | TGTGCCAGCAGTTTTAGTGATTGGGGCAGCTCTGGGGCCAACGTCCTGACTTTC | - | TRBJ2-6 | 18 | - | TRBV28
CASSPGGNEQFF | TGTGCCAGCAGCCCAGGGGGAAATGAGCAGTTCTTC | TRBD1 | TRBJ2-1 | 12 | - | TRBV7-9
CASSLGGTGNHEQYF | TGTGCCAGCAGCTTAGGCGGGACAGGGAACCACGAGCAGTACTTC | TRBD1 | TRBJ2-7 | 15 | - | TRBV11-1
CASSLGGHEQYF | TGTGCCAGCAGTTTAGGGGGCCACGAGCAGTACTTC | - | TRBJ2-7 | 12 | - | TRBV28
CASSLNLGAGETQYF | TGTGCCAGCAGCTTAAATCTAGGGGCTGGCGAGACCCAGTACTTC | - | TRBJ2-5 | 15 | once | TRBV7-3
CASSLSKGIPGYTF | TGTGCCAGCAGTTTATCAAAGGGGATCCCGGGCTACACCTTC | - | TRBJ1-2 | 14 | few | TRBV27
CASSVDGPARGEQFF | TGTGCCAGCAGCGTAGACGGACCCGCCAGAGGGGAGCAGTTCTTC | - | TRBJ2-1 | 15 | few | TRBV9
CASSLPGEVNEKLFF | TGTGCCAGCAGCCTCCCGGGGGAAGTAAATGAAAAACTGTTTTTT | - | TRBJ1-4 | 15 | - | TRBV28
CASGGTGSAGNTIYF | TGTGCCAGTGGCGGAACAGGGTCCGCTGGAAACACCATATATTTT | - | TRBJ1-3 | 15 | - | TRBV19
CASSGGPSVWYEQYF | TGTGCCAGCAGTGGGGGTCCTAGCGTATGGTACGAGCAGTACTTC | - | TRBJ2-7 | 15 | - | TRBV2
CASSYGGSEAFF | TGTGCCAGCAGTTACGGGGGGTCGGAAGCTTTCTTT | - | TRBJ1-1 | 12 | - | TRBV6-5
CASSVVGVHTEAFF | TGTGCCAGCAGCGTAGTAGGGGTACACACTGAAGCTTTCTTT | - | TRBJ1-1 | 14 | - | TRBV9
CSVEDPGQGNYGYTF | TGCAGCGTTGAAGATCCGGGACAGGGTAACTATGGCTACACCTTC | TRBD1 | TRBJ1-2 | 15 | few | TRBV29-1
CASISDRDGYGYTF | TGTGCCAGCATTTCGGACAGAGATGGGTATGGCTACACCTTC | - | TRBJ1-2 | 14 | - | TRBV2
CASSYSPVSNTEAFF | TGTGCCAGCAGTTACTCGCCAGTATCGAACACTGAAGCTTTCTTT | - | TRBJ1-1 | 15 | - | TRBV6-5
CASNRDRANYGYTF | TGTGCCAGCAACCGGGACAGGGCTAACTATGGCTACACCTTC | TRBD1 | TRBJ1-2 | 14 | - | TRBV9
CASRPSDRFNYGYTF | TGTGCCAGTAGACCTTCGGACAGGTTTAACTATGGCTACACCTTC | TRBD1 | TRBJ1-2 | 15 | few | TRBV19
CASSYRTSGRLDTQYF | TGTGCCAGCAGCTACCGGACTAGCGGGAGATTGGATACGCAGTATTTT | TRBD2 | TRBJ2-3 | 16 | - | TRBV5-6
CASSWASGSTEAFF | TGTGCCAGCAGTTGGGCCTCGGGGAGCACTGAAGCTTTCTTT | - | TRBJ1-1 | 14 | - | TRBV6-5
CASSLRPDTQYF | TGTGCCAGCAGTCTACGCCCGGATACGCAGTATTTT | - | TRBJ2-3 | 12 | - | TRBV28
CASSTLTGVSNQPQHF | TGTGCCAGTAGTACTTTGACAGGGGTATCAAATCAGCCCCAGCATTTT | TRBD1 | TRBJ1-5 | 16 | - | TRBV19
CASSYSLAGTNYGYTF | TGTGCCAGCAGTTACTCTCTCGCGGGCACTAACTATGGCTACACCTTC | - | TRBJ1-2 | 16 | - | TRBV6-5
CASSPLDRDSYSSSYEQYF | TGCGCCAGCAGTCCCCTAGACCGGGACAGCTATTCTAGTTCCTACGAGCAGTACTTC | TRBD1 | TRBJ2-7 | 19 | once | TRBV23-1
CASSLAAGQGNYGYTF | TGCGCCAGCAGCTTGGCCGCGGGACAGGGTAACTATGGCTACACCTTC | TRBD1 | TRBJ1-2 | 16 | - | TRBV5-1
CASGQGNTEAFF | TGTGCCTCAGGACAGGGGAACACTGAAGCTTTCTTT | TRBD1 | TRBJ1-1 | 12 | - | TRBV28
CASSPIQGNTEAFF | TGTGCCAGCTCACCTATTCAGGGGAACACTGAAGCTTTCTTT | - | TRBJ1-1 | 14 | - | TRBV18
CASSRGFGLDTDTQYF | TGTGCCAGCAGCAGAGGGTTCGGACTAGACACAGATACGCAGTATTTT | TRBD2 | TRBJ2-3 | 16 | - | TRBV9
CASTLETSSYNEQFF | TGTGCCAGCACCTTAGAGACTAGTTCCTACAATGAGCAGTTCTTC | - | TRBJ2-1 | 15 | - | TRBV6-1
CASSPTSLETQYF | TGTGCCAGCAGCCCTACTAGCTTGGAGACCCAGTACTTC | - | TRBJ2-5 | 13 | - | TRBV11-2
CASSYSLSGHTQYF | TGTGCCAGCAGTTACTCCCTTAGCGGTCATACGCAGTATTTT | - | TRBJ2-3 | 14 | - | TRBV6-6
CASSQANTEAFF | TGTGCCAGCAGCCAAGCGAACACTGAAGCTTTCTTT | - | TRBJ1-1 | 12 | - | TRBV7-9
CASGLGRENTEAFF | TGTGCTAGTGGTTTGGGACGGGAGAACACTGAAGCTTTCTTT | - | TRBJ1-1 | 14 | - | TRBV12-5
CASSLVGLAGYNEQFF | TGCGCCAGCAGCTTGGTGGGACTAGCGGGATACAATGAGCAGTTCTTC | TRBD2 | TRBJ2-1 | 16 | few | TRBV5-1
CASSVEGTGELFF | TGCGCCAGCAGCGTCGAGGGCACCGGGGAGCTGTTTTTT | - | TRBJ2-2 | 13 | once | TRBV5-1
CASSPPGEGWQPQHF | TGTGCCAGCAGTCCCCCGGGAGAGGGCTGGCAGCCCCAGCATTTT | - | TRBJ1-5 | 15 | once | TRBV28
CASSRGTGLGTEAFF | TGTGCCAGCAGCCGCGGGACAGGCTTAGGCACTGAAGCTTTCTTT | TRBD1 | TRBJ1-1 | 15 | - | TRBV2
CATRLERGTDTQYF | TGTGCCACCCGTTTGGAGCGGGGCACAGATACGCAGTATTTT | - | TRBJ2-3 | 14 | once | TRBV27
CASSQRGMANTEAFF | TGCGCCAGCAGTCAAAGAGGGATGGCGAACACTGAAGCTTTCTTT | - | TRBJ1-1 | 15 | - | TRBV10-2
CASTEGQGFGGYTF | TGTGCCAGCACGGAAGGACAGGGGTTCGGTGGCTACACCTTC | TRBD1 | TRBJ1-2 | 14 | - | TRBV28
CASSQDRGSYEQYF | TGTGCCAGCAGCCAAGACAGGGGGTCCTACGAGCAGTACTTC | TRBD1 | TRBJ2-7 | 14 | - | TRBV14
CASSPPGKSPGAQYF | TGTGCCAGTAGTCCGCCCGGGAAGAGCCCAGGGGCCCAGTACTTC | - | TRBJ2-5 | 15 | once | TRBV19
CASSQAGVAYNEQFF | TGTGCCAGCAGCCAAGCGGGAGTTGCCTACAATGAGCAGTTCTTC | TRBD2 | TRBJ2-1 | 15 | - | TRBV5-4
CASSLGLADPYEQYF | TGTGCCAGCAGCTTGGGACTAGCGGATCCCTACGAGCAGTACTTC | TRBD2 | TRBJ2-7 | 15 | - | TRBV7-3
CASSSQGDLGTGYTF | TGTGCCAGCAGCTCGCAGGGGGATTTGGGTACTGGCTACACCTTC | TRBD1 | TRBJ1-2 | 15 | - | TRBV11-2
CASTVADSYEQYF | TGTGCCAGCACGGTTGCGGACTCCTACGAGCAGTACTTC | - | TRBJ2-7 | 13 | - | TRBV2
CASSLGGGDGGYTF | TGCGCCAGCAGCTTGGGAGGAGGCGACGGTGGCTACACCTTC | - | TRBJ1-2 | 14 | few | TRBV5-1
CSATLGGLNTEAFF | TGCAGCGCCACTCTCGGGGGGCTGAACACTGAAGCTTTCTTT | - | TRBJ1-1 | 14 | - | TRBV29-1
CASSPLVSGTGGQETQYF | TGTGCCAGCAGTCCCCTGGTCTCCGGGACAGGGGGCCAAGAGACCCAGTACTTC | TRBD1 | TRBJ2-5 | 18 | - | TRBV5-6
CASTHISSGSGEQYF | TGTGCCAGCACCCACATCTCGAGCGGGAGTGGCGAGCAGTACTTC | TRBD2 | TRBJ2-7 | 15 | - | TRBV6-5